This is a list of T cell receptor beta chains from one sample in a study of blood T cell repertoires in COVID-19. TCRdb's copy holds only in-frame clones and misses some; the assay was immunoSEQ multiplex PCR. The table has about 34,000 clones, around 80% seen once. Sequencing used peripheral blood. These receptors came from a man older than 75 with active or convalescent COVID-19. Both conserved end residues are part of each CDR3. D genes are given only for firm matches. Rows may omit the clone size; those that give it use once, few, many or a size class.

D gene	CDR3 length	clone size	V gene	J gene	CDR3 protein	CDR3 DNA
NA	17	few	TRBV4-3	TRBJ2-3	CASSQNLPAGGTDTQYF	TGCGCCAGCAGCCAGAACCTGCCGGCTGGGGGGACAGATACGCAGTATTTT
NA	15	NA	TRBV2	TRBJ1-2	CASSVVREANYGYTF	TGTGCCAGCAGTGTAGTCCGGGAAGCTAACTATGGCTACACCTTC
TRBD2	15	NA	TRBV4-2	TRBJ2-1	CASSQEGSLADEQFF	TGTGCCAGCAGCCAAGAGGGGAGTCTAGCGGATGAGCAGTTCTTC
NA	15	NA	TRBV9	TRBJ2-3	CASSVRGISTDTQYF	TGTGCCAGCAGCGTACGCGGGATTAGCACAGATACGCAGTATTTT
NA	11	NA	TRBV2	TRBJ2-5	CASSDFLTQYF	TGTGCCAGCAGTGACTTCCTAACCCAGTACTTC
NA	16	NA	TRBV3-1/TRBV3-2	TRBJ2-3	CASSLRIGLSSPAQYF	TGTGCCAGCAGCCTCAGAATAGGACTATCCTCCCCCGCGCAGTATTTT
TRBD1	14	few	TRBV27	TRBJ1-2	CASSSPDRGLGYTF	TGTGCCAGCAGTTCACCGGACAGGGGGCTGGGCTACACCTTC
NA	13	NA	TRBV2	TRBJ1-3	CASSEGAGNTIYF	TGTGCCAGCAGTGAAGGGGCAGGAAACACCATATATTTT
NA	15	NA	TRBV27	TRBJ1-5	CASSTQGYSNQPQHF	TGTGCCAGCAGTACGCAGGGATATAGCAATCAGCCCCAGCATTTT
NA	12	NA	TRBV9	TRBJ2-7	CASSAGDGPCDF	TGTGCCAGCAGCGCGGGAGATGGACCTTGCGACTTC
TRBD2	18	NA	TRBV12-5	TRBJ2-2	CASGLVTGLAGNTGELFF	TGTGCTAGTGGTTTGGTCACGGGACTAGCGGGGAACACCGGGGAGCTGTTTTTT